These 9 T cell receptor beta chains were sequenced from one sample in a study of blood T cell repertoires in COVID-19. Measured with immunoSEQ multiplex PCR; TCRdb has only the in-frame clones, and not every one. The table lists 100,000 or so clones, about 77% of them singletons. Sequenced: peripheral blood. The receptors derive from an older man with active or convalescent COVID-19.

This clone was detected only once. J is TRBJ1-5 and V is TRBV27, with D perhaps TRBD1 (5 bases). Germline CDR1 reads MNHEY; CDR2 reads SMNVEV (reference sequence). With 1 base removed from V and 4 bases from J, the gap between germline ends came to 14 bases. There are 16 residues in the CDR3. As DNA, the CDR3 is TGTGCCAGCAGTTTATTCTTCGTGGAGGGGAATCAGCCCCAGCATTTT. This translates into CASSLFFVEGNQPQHF.

This clone was counted a single time. The gene calls are TRBV2 and TRBJ2-1; the D is unclear. Germline values: CDR1 SNHLY, CDR2 FYNNEI. V was pared by 6 bases and J by 0 bases, with 12 bases between. The CDR3 length is 15 residues. CDR3 region: CASSALKSSYNEQFF. The CDR3 nucleotides read TGTGCCAGCAGCGCCCTTAAGAGCTCCTACAATGAGCAGTTCTTC.

This chain links TRBV24-1 with TRBJ1-1, with D possibly matching TRBD1 (6 bases). CDR1 and CDR2 from the germline V gene are KGHDR and SFDVKD. The V gene lost 9 bases and the J gene lost 3 bases, with 13 bases spanning the gap. The CDR3 runs 13 residues. CDR3 loop: CATQQGLDTEAFF. CDR3 coding DNA: TGTGCCACCCAACAGGGCTTGGACACTGAAGCTTTCTTT.

This chain links TRBV18 with TRBJ1-3; possible D gene TRBD1, 6 bases. The CDR3 has 19 amino acids. Germline V gene data show CDR1 as KGHSH and CDR2 as LQKENI. V was pared by 6 bases and J by 4 bases, with 28 bases between. This CDR3 is CASSQQVPTGISPGNTIYF. The CDR3, as DNA: TGTGCCAGCTCCCAACAGGTCCCTACAGGGATTTCACCCGGAAACACCATATATTTT.

The J gene is TRBJ2-1, the V gene TRBV12-3 or TRBV12-4; D is ambiguous. The CDR3 consists of 11 residues. V was clipped by 6 bases and J by 8 bases, with 8 bases between them. CDR3 in DNA: TGTGCCAGCAGGGGCCTCGATGAGCAGTTCTTC. It encodes CASRGLDEQFF.

A word on this clone: Given the absence of the conserved phenylalanine or tryptophan at the CDR3 end, a read error is likely. It is unclear where the CDR3 begins or ends on the DNA, so no DNA is shown, and the CDR3 is as TCRdb lists it. The J gene is TRBJ2-7, the V gene TRBV12-3 or TRBV12-4; the tabulated D call, TRBD1, remains unverified against the DNA. Including both end residues, the CDR3 is 13 amino acids long. The CDR3 spells CASSLGFGGQVVL.

This chain uses TRBV7-2 with TRBJ2-5; 7 bases are shared with TRBD2. CDR1 is SGHTA, CDR2 FQGNSA, per germline. V lost 1 base, J lost 2 bases, and 10 bases stayed unmatched. The CDR3 consists of 17 residues. The CDR3 sequence: CASSLVAGVSFQETQYF. The CDR3 DNA reads TGTGCCAGCAGCTTAGTTGCGGGGGTCAGTTTTCAAGAGACCCAGTACTTC.

J is TRBJ1-1 and V is TRBV12-3 or TRBV12-4; 8 positions agree with TRBD1. The V and J ends lost 5 bases and 5 bases, in that order; junction bases with no gene match: 4. The CDR3 covers 13 residues. The CDR3 DNA reads TGTGCCAGCAGTGGGACAGGCGTGACTGAAGCTTTCTTT. Translating it yields CASSGTGVTEAFF.

The chain has TRBV25-1 and TRBJ2-1; 12 bases are a match to TRBD2. The trim removed 6 bases at V and 7 bases at J, leaving 4 bases unmatched. The germline gives CDR1 MGHDK, CDR2 SYGVNS. The CDR3 sequence is 14 residues long. CDR3 region: CASRRTSGTNEQFF. In nucleotides, the CDR3 is TGTGCCAGCAGAAGGACTAGCGGGACAAATGAGCAGTTCTTC.